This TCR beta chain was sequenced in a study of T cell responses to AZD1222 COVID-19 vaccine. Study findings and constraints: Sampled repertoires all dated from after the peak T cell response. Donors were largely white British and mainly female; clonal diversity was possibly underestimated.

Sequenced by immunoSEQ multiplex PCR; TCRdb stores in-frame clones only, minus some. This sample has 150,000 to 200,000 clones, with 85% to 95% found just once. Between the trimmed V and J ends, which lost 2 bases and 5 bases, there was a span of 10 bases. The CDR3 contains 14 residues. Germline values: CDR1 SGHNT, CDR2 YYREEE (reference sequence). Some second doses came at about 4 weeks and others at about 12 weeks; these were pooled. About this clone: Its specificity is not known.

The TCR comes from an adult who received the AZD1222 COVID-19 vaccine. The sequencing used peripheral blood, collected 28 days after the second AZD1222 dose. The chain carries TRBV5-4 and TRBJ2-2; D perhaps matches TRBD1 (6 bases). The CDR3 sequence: CASSLDTGTGELFF. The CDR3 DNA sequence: TGTGCCAGCAGCTTAGATACAGGGACCGGGGAGCTGTTTTTT. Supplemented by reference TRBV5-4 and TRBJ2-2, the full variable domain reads ETGVTQSPTHLIKTRGQQVTLRCSSQSGHNTVSWYQQALGQGPQFIFQYYREEENGRGNFPPRFSGLQFPNYSSELNVNALELDDSALYLCASSLDTGTGELFFGEGSRLTVL.